This T cell receptor beta chain is drawn from a study of T-cell memory formation after mild COVID-19. Study-level points and caveats: The CD4+ clones that contracted clustered mainly within CM and EM, and the CD8+ clones concentrated in EMRA.

With regard to this clonotype: Its antigen is unidentified.

With constant-segment primers, 5'RACE yielded cDNA libraries of TCR alpha and TCR beta that carried sample barcodes and UMIs. TCRdb reprocessed the 5' RACE reads via MiXCR and lists one record per CDR3 protein. Of about 140,000 distinct CDR3 sequences in the sample, 13% to 15% are singletons; the top ten hold 13% to 15%. What was sequenced was PBMCs or a T cell subset sorted from them (not recorded which). This clonotype was obtained from an adult woman who had mild COVID-19 (a few samples of this study predate the infection). Cell type and time point are not known.

The DNA of the CDR3 is TGCGCCAGCAGTCCATCCCTTCCGGAAAACAATGAGCAGTTCTTC. It translates to CASSPSLPENNEQFF. V gene TRBV4-1 combines with J gene TRBJ2-1, with D hard to call. The CDR3 extends over 15 amino acids. V shed 6 bases and J shed 5 bases, with 17 bases lying between them. Germline loops: CDR1 MGHRA, CDR2 YSYEKL.